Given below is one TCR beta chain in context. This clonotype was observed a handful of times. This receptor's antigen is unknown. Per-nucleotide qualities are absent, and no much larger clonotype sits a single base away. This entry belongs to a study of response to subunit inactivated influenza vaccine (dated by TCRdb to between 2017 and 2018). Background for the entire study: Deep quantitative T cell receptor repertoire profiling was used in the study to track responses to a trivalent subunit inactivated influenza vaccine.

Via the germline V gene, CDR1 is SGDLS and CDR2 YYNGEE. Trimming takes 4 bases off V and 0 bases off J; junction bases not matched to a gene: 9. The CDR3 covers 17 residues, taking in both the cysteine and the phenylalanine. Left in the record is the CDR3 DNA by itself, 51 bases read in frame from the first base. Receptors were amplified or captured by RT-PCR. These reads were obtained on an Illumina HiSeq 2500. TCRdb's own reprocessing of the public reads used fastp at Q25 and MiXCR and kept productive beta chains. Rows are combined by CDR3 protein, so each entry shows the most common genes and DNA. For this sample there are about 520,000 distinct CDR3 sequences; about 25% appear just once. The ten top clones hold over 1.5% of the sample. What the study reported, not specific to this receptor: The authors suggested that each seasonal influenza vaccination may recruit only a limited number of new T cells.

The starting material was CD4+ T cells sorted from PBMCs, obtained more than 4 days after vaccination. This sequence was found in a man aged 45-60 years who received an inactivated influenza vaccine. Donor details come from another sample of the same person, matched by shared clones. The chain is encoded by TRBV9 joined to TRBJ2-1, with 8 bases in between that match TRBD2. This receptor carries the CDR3 CASSPRLAPASYNEQFF. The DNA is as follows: TGTGCCAGCAGCCCGCGACTAGCGCCCGCCTCCTACAATGAGCAGTTCTTC.